These T cell receptor beta chains were read from a single sample in a study of cytomegalovirus exposure and HLA in healthy donors. TCRdb's table, derived via immunoSEQ multiplex PCR, lists solely in-frame clones and lacks some. The data show some 180,000 clones, roughly 87% seen once. The sample taken for sequencing was PBMCs. The receptors shown here come from a girl under three years old in good health and CMV-seronegative. Both conserved end residues are trimmed from each CDR3. The D gene is left open where the match is weak.

. TRBV5-1 ASSFTGVRETQY
TRBD1 TRBV4-3 ASSQDQVVGQGVEQY
TRBD1 TRBV27 ASSSTGGSYEQY
TRBD2 TRBV9 ASSVSGRTPQETQY
. TRBV5-1 ASSLGTAENYGYT
. TRBV30 AWLSYADTEAF
TRBD2 TRBV19 ASSGRASYNEQF
. TRBV5-1 ASSFEQHSGANVLT
. TRBV15 ATSRVEASYEQY
. TRBV4-1 ASSQHEYNEKLF
. TRBV7-9 SSRPTANTEAF
TRBD1 TRBV18 ASSPNRGTDTQY
. TRBV11-3 ASSHRTYFGYTEAF
TRBD2 TRBV9 ASSGGGAQETQY
. TRBV13 ASSLVSNTIY